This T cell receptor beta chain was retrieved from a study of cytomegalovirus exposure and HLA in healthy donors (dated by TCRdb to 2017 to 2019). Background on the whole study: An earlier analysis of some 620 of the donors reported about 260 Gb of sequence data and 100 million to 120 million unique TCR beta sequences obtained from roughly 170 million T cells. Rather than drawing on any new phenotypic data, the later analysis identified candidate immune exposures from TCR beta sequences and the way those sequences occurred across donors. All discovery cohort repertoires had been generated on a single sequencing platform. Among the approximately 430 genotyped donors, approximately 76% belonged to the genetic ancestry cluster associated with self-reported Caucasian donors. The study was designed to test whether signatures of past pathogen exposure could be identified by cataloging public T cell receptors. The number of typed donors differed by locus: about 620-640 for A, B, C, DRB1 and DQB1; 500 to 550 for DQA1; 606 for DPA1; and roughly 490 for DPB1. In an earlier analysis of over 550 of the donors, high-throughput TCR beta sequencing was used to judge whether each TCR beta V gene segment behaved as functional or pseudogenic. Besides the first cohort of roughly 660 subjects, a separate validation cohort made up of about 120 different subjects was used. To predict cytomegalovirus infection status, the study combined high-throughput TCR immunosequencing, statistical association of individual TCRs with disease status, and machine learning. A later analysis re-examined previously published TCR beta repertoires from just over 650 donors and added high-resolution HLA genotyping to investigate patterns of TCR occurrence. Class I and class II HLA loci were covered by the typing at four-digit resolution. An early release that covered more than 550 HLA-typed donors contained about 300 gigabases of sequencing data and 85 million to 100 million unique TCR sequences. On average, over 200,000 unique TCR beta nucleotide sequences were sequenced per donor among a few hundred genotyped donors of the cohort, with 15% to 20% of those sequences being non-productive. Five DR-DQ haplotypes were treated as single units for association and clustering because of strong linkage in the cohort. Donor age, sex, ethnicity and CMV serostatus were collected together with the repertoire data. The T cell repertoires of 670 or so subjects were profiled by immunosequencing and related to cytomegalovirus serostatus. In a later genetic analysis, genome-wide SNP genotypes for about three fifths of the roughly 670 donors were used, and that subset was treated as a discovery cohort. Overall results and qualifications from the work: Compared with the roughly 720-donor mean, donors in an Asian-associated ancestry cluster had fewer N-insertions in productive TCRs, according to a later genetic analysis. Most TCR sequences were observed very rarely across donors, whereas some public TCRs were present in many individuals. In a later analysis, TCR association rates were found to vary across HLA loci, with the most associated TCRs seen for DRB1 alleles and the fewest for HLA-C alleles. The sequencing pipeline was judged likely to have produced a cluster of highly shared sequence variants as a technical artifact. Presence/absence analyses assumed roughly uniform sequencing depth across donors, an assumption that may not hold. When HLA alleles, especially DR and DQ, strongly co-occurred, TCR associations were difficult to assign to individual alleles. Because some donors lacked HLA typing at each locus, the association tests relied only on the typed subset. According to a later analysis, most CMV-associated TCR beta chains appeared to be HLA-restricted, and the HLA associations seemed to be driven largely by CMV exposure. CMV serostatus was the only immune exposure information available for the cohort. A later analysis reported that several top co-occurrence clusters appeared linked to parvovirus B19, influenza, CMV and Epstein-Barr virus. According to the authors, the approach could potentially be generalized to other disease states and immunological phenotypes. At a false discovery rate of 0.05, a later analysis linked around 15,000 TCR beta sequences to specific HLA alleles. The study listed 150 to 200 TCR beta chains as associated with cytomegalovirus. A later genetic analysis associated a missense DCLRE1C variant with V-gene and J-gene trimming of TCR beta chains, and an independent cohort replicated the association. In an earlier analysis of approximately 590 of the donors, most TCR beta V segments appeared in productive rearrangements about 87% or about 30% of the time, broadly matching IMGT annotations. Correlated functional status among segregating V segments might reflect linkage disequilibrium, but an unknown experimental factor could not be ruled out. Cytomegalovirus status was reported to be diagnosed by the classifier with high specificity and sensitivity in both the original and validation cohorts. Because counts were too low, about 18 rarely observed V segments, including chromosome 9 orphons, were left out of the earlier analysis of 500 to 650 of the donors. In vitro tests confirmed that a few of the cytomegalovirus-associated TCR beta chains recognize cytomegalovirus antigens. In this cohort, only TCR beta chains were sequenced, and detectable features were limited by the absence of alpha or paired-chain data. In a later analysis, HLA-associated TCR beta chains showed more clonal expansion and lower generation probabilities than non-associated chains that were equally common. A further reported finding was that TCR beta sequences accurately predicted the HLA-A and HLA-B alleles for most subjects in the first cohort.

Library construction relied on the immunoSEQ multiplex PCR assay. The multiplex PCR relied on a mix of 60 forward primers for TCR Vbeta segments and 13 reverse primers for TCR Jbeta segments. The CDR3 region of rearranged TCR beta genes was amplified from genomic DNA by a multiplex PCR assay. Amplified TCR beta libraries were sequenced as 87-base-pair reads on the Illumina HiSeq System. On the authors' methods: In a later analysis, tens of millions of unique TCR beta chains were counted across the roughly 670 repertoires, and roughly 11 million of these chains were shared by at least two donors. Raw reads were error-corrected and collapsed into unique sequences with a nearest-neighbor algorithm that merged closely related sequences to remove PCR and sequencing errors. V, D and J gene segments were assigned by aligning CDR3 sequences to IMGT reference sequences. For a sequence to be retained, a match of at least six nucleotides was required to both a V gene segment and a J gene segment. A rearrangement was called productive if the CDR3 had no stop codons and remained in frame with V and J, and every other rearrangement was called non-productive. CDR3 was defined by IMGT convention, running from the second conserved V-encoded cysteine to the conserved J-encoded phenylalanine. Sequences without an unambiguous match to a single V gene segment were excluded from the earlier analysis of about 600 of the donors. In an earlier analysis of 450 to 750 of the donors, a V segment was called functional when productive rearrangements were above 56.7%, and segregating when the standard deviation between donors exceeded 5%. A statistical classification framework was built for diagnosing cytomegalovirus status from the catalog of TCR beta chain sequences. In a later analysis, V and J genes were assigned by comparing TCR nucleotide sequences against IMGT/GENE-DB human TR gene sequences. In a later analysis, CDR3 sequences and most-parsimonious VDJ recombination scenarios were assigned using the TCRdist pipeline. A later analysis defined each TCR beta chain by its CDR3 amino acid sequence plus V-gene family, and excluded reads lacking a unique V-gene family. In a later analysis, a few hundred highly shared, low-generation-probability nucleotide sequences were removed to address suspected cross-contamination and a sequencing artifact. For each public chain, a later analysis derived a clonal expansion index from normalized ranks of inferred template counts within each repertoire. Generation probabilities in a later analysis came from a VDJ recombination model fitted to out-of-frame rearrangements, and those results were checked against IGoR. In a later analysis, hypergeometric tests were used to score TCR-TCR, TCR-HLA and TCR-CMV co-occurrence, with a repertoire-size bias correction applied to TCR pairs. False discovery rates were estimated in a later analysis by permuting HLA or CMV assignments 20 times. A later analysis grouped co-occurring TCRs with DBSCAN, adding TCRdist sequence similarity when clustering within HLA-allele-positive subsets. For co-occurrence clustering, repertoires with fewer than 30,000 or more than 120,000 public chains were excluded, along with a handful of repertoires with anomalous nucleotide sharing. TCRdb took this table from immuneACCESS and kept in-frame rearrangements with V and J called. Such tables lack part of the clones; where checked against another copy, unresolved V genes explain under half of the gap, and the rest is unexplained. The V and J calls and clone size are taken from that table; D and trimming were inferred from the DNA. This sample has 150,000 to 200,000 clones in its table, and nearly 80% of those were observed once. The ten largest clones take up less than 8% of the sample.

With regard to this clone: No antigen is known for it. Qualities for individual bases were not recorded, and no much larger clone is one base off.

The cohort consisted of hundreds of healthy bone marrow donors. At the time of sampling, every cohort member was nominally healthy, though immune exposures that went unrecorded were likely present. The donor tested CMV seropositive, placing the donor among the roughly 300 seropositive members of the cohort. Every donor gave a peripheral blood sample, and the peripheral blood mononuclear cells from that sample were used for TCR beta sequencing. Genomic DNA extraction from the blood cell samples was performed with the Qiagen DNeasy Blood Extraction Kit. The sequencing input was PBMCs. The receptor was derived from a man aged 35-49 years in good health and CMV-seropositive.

The CDR3 loop reads CASDGGEEEKLFF. The nucleotide sequence is TGTGCCAGCGACGGGGGAGAAGAAGAAAAACTGTTTTTT. The chain couples TRBV7-9 to TRBJ1-4; TRBD1 might be the D gene, on 5 matching bases. The CDR3 starts with the cysteine, ends with the phenylalanine, and has 13 residues. Only the CDR3 part of the read is kept: 39 bases, read in frame from the first base. CDR1 is given as SEHNR and CDR2 as FQNEAQ, both from the germline V gene (reference sequence). Cut back by 8 bases and 8 bases, the V and J ends lie 15 bases apart.